This passage covers 3 T cell receptor beta chains from one sample sequenced in a study of T cell repertoires in cytomegalovirus infection. Antigen specificity for these receptors is unknown. TCRdb itself ran the reads through MiXCR, one entry per CDR3 protein. The data hold around 230,000 distinct CDR3 sequences, with 35% to 45% observed a single time. Sequencing used CD8+ T cells from cultured PBMCs, obtained from culture after CMV antigen stimulation. All receptors come from a human donor in good health (CMV status not recorded). Some clones in this sample may be carry-over from other donors' samples.

In its sample, this clonotype was seen a few times. The chain joins TRBV7-8 to TRBJ2-7; 7 nucleotides agree with TRBD1. The CDR3 runs 15 residues. The J segment lost 1 base and the V segment lost 5 bases, leaving 8 bases of the junction unmatched. CDR1 SGHVS and CDR2 FQNEAQ come from the germline V gene. The CDR3 DNA is TGTGCCAGCAGCCGAGAATACAGGGGATCCTACGAGCAGTACTTC. It translates to CASSREYRGSYEQYF.

This chain connects TRBV5-1 to TRBJ2-7; 7 bases fit TRBD1. V lost 0 bases and J lost 5; bases outside the gene matches: 5. Per germline, CDR1 SGHRS and CDR2 YFSETQ. This CDR3 contains 14 residues. The CDR3 nucleotides read TGCGCCAGCAGCTTGGATCAAGGGGGCGACGAGCAGTACTTC. Its translation: CASSLDQGGDEQYF.

The table lists this clonotype with a few counts. The chain links TRBV4-1 to TRBJ1-3; no definite D call. The CDR3 loop spans 15 amino acids. Trimming removed 0 bases at V and 2 bases at J, with 8 bases between. The germline CDR1 and CDR2 sequences are MGHRA and YSYEKL. CDR3 DNA: TGCGCCAGCAGCCAAGATAGGGAGACTGGAAACACCATATATTTT. The encoded protein is CASSQDRETGNTIYF.